This T cell receptor (beta chain) was documented in a study of T cells in Graves' hyperthyroidism and ophthalmopathy (dated by TCRdb to the late 2010s). Notes on the research overall: Peripheral blood was sampled at the time of initial diagnosis, prior to any treatment. TCR V-J signatures able to tell the groups apart were searched for in a discovery cohort of 90 to 100 patients, of whom around 43 had Graves' ophthalmopathy and 55 to 60 had stable Graves' hyperthyroidism. Prospective prediction of ophthalmopathy was tested in an independent validation cohort of 18 to 20 hyperthyroidism patients and 17 patients who later progressed to ophthalmopathy. The 90 to 100 discovery patients were randomly divided into training and test sets at a 7:3 ratio. In addition, the study compared T-cell repertoires in thyroid tissue and in blood from a handful of Graves' hyperthyroidism patients. Following sampling, methimazole starting at 30 mg daily was given to hyperthyroidism patients, and high-dose intravenous methylprednisolone was given to ophthalmopathy patients. The paper reports TCR Vbeta CDR3 sequencing of approximately 140 peripheral blood samples: approximately 43 ophthalmopathy, roughly 80 hyperthyroidism and about 17 progressor patients.

A patient counted as having stable Graves' hyperthyroidism if no progression to ophthalmopathy occurred over 18 months of follow-up. Hyperthyroidism patients were newly diagnosed, with disease duration under 2 months, and aged 18 to 65 years. The study excluded patients with uncontrolled infections, other autoimmune diseases, pregnancy or lactation. Diagnoses relied on clinical symptoms, serum thyroxine and TRAb, thyroid ultrasound and orbital computed tomography. Ficoll-Paque density gradient centrifugation was used to isolate PBMCs from 9.5 to 10 ml of fresh peripheral blood. Trizol reagent was used to extract total RNA, and RNA quality was then checked on an Agilent 2100 Bioanalyzer. Regarding this clonotype: The antigen it recognizes is unknown. Qualities for individual bases were not recorded, and no much larger clone is one base off.

Trimmed from V: 6 bases; trimmed from J: 2 bases; junction bases lacking a gene match: 7. The CDR3 sequence holds 14 residues, the cysteine and phenylalanine included. Solely the CDR3 DNA is kept, with 42 bases framed from the first base. The germline V gene encodes CDR1 SQVTM and CDR2 ANQGSEA. Amplification of TCR beta CDR3 regions was carried out from RNA transcripts. The first round of RT-PCR for the TCR CDR3 was performed with the HTBI primer set and the Qiagen OneStep RT-PCR kit. Libraries were constructed in a second round of multiplex PCR, after which size selection and purification were performed. Sequencing of the libraries was done on an Illumina HiSeq2000 using paired-end 100 bp reads. The authors processed their data as follows. SOAPnuke was used to process the raw data, with reads discarded if the reads contained adapters or uncalled bases, had a mean Phred below 15, or lacked an exact constant-primer or identifier match. High-quality paired reads were merged with COPE v1.2.5, and unique nucleotide sequences were defined as clonotypes. Clonotypes were aligned to IMGT TRBV, TRBD and TRBJ reference segments using MiTCR v1.1. Only V-J combinations with frequency above 0.0001, covering about 99% of repertoires, were analysed. A TCS score was defined as the ratio between F50 (clonal expansion) and ExV (chaos), using BLOSUM62-based TCRdist between CDR3 peptides within each V-J. Welch's t-statistics and random forest reduced around 520 V-J features to roughly 13, which were used in a naive Bayes classifier (R e1071). TCRdb redid the processing of the public reads, applying fastp at Q25 and MiXCR, and retained in-frame beta chains. All rows with the same CDR3 protein become a single entry with the most common DNA and genes. TCRdb, not the authors, supplied the V and J calls. This sample lists about 320,000 distinct CDR3 sequences; roughly 17% were detected once. In total, the top ten clones hold roughly 31% of the sample.

On the study overall, not on this receptor specifically: Ophthalmopathy was separated from stable hyperthyroidism by a 13 V-J signature model, with about 86% sensitivity and about 81% specificity obtained in cross-validation and 80%/75% obtained in testing. Blood samples also contained most of the expanded thyroid clonotypes (frequency above 0.001), which suggests that blood repertoires may reflect thyroid immune responses. Sample size was not statistically predetermined, and investigators were not blinded to group allocation. During validation, the model predicted progression to ophthalmopathy a median of around six months ahead of onset, with approximately 71% sensitivity and 72% to 80% specificity.

The TCR comes from a man aged 25-45 years with Graves' hyperthyroidism. The rearrangement joined TRBV29-1 to TRBJ2-3; 8 bases in the middle match TRBD2. Source material: blood. The CDR3 is CSVRLALATDTQYF. The DNA sequence is given as TGCAGCGTCCGACTAGCGCTAGCCACAGATACGCAGTATTTT.